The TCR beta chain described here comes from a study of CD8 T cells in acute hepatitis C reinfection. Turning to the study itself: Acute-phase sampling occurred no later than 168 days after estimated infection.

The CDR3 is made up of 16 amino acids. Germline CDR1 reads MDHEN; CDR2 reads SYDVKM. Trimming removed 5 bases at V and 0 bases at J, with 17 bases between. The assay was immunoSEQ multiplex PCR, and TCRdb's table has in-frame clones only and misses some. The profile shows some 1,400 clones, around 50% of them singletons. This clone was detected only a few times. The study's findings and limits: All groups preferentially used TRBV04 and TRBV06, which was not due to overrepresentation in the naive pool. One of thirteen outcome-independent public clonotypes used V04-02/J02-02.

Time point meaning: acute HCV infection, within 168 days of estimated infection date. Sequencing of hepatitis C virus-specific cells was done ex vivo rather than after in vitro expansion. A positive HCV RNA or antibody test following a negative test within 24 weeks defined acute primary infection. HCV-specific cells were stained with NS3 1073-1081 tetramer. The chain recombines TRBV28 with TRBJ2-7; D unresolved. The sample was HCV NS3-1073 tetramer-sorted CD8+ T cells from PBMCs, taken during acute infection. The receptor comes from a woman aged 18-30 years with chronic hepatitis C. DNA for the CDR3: TGTGCCAGCAGTGCAAATCCCAGTGCCTACTCCTACGAGCAGTACTTC. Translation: CASSANPSAYSYEQYF.